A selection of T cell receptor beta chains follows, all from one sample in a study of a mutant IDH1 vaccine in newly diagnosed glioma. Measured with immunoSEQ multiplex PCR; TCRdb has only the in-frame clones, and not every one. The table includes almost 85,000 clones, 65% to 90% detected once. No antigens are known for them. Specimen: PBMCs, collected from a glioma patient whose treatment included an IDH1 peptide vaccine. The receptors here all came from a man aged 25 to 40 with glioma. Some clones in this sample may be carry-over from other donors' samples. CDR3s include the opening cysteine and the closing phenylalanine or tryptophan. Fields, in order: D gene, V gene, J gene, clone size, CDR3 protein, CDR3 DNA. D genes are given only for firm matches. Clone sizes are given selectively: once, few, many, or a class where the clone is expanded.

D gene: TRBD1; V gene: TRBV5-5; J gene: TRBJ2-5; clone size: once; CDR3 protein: CASSLDGQGVETQYF; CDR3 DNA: TGTGCCAGCAGCTTGGATGGACAGGGGGTTGAGACCCAGTACTTC
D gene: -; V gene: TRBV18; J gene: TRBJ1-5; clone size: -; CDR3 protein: CASSPEGMQQPQHF; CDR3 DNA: TGTGCCAGCTCACCGGAGGGGATGCAACAGCCCCAGCATTTT
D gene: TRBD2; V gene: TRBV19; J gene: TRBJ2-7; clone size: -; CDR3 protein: CATQTSTEQYF; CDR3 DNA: TGTGCCACTCAGACTAGCACCGAGCAGTACTTC
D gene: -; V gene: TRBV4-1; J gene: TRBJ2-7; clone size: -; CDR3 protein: CASTPLGAGYEQYF; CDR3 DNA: TGCGCCAGCACCCCACTAGGGGCAGGGTACGAGCAGTACTTC
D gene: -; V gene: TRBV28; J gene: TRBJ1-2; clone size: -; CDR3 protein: CASSLLGSWLHAF; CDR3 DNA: TGTGCCAGCAGTTTATTGGGGTCTTGGCTACACGCCTTC
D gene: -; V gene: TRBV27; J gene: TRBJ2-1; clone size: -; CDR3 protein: CASALRDSGNNEQFF; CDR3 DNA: TGTGCCAGCGCCCTACGGGACTCGGGGAACAATGAGCAGTTCTTC
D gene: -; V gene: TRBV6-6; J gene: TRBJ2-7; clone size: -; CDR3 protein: CASSSPGGRYEQYF; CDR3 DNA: TGTGCCAGCAGTTCTCCAGGGGGGAGATACGAGCAGTACTTC
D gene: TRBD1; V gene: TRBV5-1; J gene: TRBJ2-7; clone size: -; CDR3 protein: CASSRGQGARPEQYF; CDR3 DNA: TGCGCCAGCAGCCGCGGACAGGGGGCGCGTCCCGAGCAGTACTTC
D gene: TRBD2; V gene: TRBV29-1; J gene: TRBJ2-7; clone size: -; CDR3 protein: CSVIPTSGRATEQYF; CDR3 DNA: TGCAGCGTTATCCCGACTAGCGGGAGGGCCACCGAGCAGTACTTC
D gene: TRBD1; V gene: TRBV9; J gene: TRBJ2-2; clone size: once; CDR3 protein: CASSARTGGTGELFF; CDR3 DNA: TGTGCCAGCAGCGCTCGGACAGGGGGCACCGGGGAGCTGTTTTTT
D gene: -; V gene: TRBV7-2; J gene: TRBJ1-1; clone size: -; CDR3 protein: CASSSTKNTEAFF; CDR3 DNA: TGTGCCAGCAGCTCCACCAAGAACACTGAAGCTTTCTTT
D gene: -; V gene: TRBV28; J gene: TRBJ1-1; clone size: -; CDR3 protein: CASSLNIQNTEAFF; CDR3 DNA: TGTGCCAGCAGTTTGAACATCCAGAACACTGAAGCTTTCTTT
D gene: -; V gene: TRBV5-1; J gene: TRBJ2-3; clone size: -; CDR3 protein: CASSSRDSQSFDTDTQYF; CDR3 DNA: TGCGCCAGCAGCTCCCGAGACAGTCAGTCATTCGACACAGATACGCAGTATTTT
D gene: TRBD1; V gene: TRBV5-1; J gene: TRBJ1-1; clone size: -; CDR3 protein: CASSSTGDTEAFF; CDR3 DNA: TGCGCCAGCAGTTCTACAGGGGACACTGAAGCTTTCTTT
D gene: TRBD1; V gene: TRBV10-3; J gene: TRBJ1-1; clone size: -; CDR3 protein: CAISGNRGDRGDTEAFF; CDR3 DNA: TGTGCCATCAGTGGGAACCGAGGGGACAGGGGAGACACTGAAGCTTTCTTT
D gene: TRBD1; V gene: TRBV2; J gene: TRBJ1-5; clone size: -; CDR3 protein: CASRPRVFGTGGRNQPQHF; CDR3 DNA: TGTGCCAGCAGGCCCCGCGTATTTGGGACAGGGGGACGCAATCAGCCCCAGCATTTT
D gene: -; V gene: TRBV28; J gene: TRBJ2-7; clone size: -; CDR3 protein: CASSLSQGPHEQYF; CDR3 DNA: TGTGCCAGCAGTTTATCCCAGGGTCCGCACGAGCAGTACTTC
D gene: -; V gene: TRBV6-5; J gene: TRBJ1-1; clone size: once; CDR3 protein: CASSYSENTEAFF; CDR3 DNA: TGTGCCAGCAGTTACTCGGAGAACACTGAAGCTTTCTTT
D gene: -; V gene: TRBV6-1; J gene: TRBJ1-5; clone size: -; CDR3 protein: CASSVQTGNQPQHF; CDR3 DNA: TGTGCCAGCAGTGTTCAAACGGGGAATCAGCCCCAGCATTTT
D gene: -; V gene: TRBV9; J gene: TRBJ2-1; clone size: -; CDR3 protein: CASSPILDNEQFF; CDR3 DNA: TGTGCCAGCAGCCCCATCCTGGACAATGAGCAGTTCTTC
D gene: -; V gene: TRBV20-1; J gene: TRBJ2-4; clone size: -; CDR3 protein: CSARRDIQYF; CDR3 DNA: TGCAGTGCTAGACGGGACATTCAGTACTTC
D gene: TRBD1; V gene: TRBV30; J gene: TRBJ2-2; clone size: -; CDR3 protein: CAWTRQGADTGELFF; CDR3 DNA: TGTGCCTGGACTCGACAGGGGGCCGACACCGGGGAGCTGTTTTTT
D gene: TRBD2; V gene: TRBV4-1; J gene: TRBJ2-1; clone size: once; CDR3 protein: CASSQLGGRGSYNEQFF; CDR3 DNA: TGCGCCAGCAGCCAACTGGGCGGGAGGGGCTCCTACAATGAGCAGTTCTTC
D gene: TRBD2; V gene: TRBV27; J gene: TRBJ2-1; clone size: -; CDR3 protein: CASSLSFGGGPHEQFF; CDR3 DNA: TGTGCCAGCAGTTTATCGTTTGGGGGAGGGCCCCATGAGCAGTTCTTC
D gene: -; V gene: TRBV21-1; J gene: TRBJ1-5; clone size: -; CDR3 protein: CASSTPWDRPSNQPQHF; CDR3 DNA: TGTGCCAGCAGCACACCATGGGACCGACCTAGCAATCAGCCCCAGCATTTT
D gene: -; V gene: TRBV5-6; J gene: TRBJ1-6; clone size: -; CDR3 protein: CASSLAGDGEDSLLHF; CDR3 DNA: TGTGCCAGCAGCTTGGCAGGGGACGGGGAGGATTCACTCCTCCACTTT
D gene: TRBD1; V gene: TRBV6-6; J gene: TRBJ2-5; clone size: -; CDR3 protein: CASRGQGVWETQYF; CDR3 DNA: TGTGCCAGCAGAGGACAGGGGGTTTGGGAGACCCAGTACTTC
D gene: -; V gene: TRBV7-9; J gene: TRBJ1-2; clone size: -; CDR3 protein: CASSPQGYGYTF; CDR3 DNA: TGTGCCAGCAGCCCACAGGGTTATGGCTACACCTTC
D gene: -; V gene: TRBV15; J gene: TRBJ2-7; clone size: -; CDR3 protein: CATSRGFGAHYEQYF; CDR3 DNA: TGTGCCACCAGCAGAGGTTTCGGGGCCCACTACGAGCAGTACTTC
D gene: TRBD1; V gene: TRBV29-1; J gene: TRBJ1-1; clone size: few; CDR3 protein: CSVSRGRTEAFF; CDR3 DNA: TGCAGCGTCAGCAGGGGGCGGACTGAAGCTTTCTTT
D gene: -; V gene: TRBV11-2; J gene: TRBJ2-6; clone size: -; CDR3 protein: CASSFLTGANVLTF; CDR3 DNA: TGTGCCAGCAGCTTCCTTACTGGGGCCAACGTCCTGACTTTC
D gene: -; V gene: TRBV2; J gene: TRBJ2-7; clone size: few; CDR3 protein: CASSEGSSYEQYF; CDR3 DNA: TGTGCCAGCAGTGAGGGGAGCTCCTACGAGCAGTACTTC
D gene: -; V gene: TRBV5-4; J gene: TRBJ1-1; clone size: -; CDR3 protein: CASTILGRGNTEAFF; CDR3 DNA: TGTGCCAGCACCATTTTGGGGAGGGGGAACACTGAAGCTTTCTTT
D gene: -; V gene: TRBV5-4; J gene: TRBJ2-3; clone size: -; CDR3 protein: CASSLGGAQGLPTDTQYF; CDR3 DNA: TGTGCCAGCAGCTTGGGGGGCGCCCAGGGTCTCCCCACAGATACGCAGTATTTT
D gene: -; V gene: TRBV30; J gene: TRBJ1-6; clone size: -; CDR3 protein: CAWSGRGPICF; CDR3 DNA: TGTGCCTGGAGTGGAAGGGGACCGATCTGCTTT
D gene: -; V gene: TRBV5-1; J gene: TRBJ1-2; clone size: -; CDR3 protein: CASSPRELGGYTF; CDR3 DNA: TGCGCCAGCAGCCCGAGGGAACTAGGTGGCTACACCTTC
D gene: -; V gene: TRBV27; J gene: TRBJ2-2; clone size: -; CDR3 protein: CASAHLGWARGAGELFF; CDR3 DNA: TGTGCCAGCGCCCACCTAGGGTGGGCGAGAGGAGCCGGGGAGCTGTTTTTT
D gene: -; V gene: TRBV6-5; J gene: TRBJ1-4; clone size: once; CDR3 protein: CASSLARPGEKLFF; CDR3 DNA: TGTGCCAGCAGTTTGGCACGCCCGGGTGAAAAACTGTTTTTT
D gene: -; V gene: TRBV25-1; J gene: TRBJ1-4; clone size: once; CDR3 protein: CASSLPGFEKLFF; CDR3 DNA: TGTGCCAGCAGTTTACCAGGGTTCGAAAAACTGTTTTTT
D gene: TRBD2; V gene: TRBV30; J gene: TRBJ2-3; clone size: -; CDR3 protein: CAWSVREADTQYF; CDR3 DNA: TGTGCCTGGAGTGTACGGGAGGCAGATACGCAGTATTTT
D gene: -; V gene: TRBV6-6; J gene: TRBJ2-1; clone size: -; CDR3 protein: CASSPTASGKDEQFF; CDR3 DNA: TGTGCCAGCAGTCCCACCGCCAGCGGTAAAGATGAGCAGTTCTTC
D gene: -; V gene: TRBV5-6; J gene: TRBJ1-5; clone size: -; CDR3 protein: CASSPLGGGPQHF; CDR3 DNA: TGTGCCAGCAGCCCGCTAGGCGGGGGGCCCCAGCATTTT
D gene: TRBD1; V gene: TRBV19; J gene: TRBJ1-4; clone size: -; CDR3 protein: CASSLGTGGIGEKLFF; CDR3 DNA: TGTGCCAGTAGTCTAGGGACAGGGGGCATCGGTGAAAAACTGTTTTTT
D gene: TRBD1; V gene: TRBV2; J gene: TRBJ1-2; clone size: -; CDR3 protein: CASSEAASGQGADYTF; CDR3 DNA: TGTGCCAGCAGTGAAGCAGCGTCCGGACAGGGGGCGGACTACACCTTC
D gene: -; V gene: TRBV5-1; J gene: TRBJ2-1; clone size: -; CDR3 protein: CASSLDSYNEQFF; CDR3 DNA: TGCGCCAGCAGCTTGGACTCATACAATGAGCAGTTCTTC
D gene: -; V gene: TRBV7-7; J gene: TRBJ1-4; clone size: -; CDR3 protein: CASSPLPHQGRARGEKLFF; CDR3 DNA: TGTGCCAGCAGCCCCCTACCCCACCAAGGGAGGGCCAGAGGAGAAAAACTGTTTTTT
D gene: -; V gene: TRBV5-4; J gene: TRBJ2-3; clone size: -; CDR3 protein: CASSLSAGITDTQYF; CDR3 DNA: TGTGCCAGCAGCTTGTCGGCGGGGATCACAGATACGCAGTATTTT
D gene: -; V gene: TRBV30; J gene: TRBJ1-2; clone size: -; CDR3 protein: CAWTGDGPRGYTF; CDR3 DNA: TGTGCCTGGACCGGTGACGGGCCAAGAGGCTACACCTTC
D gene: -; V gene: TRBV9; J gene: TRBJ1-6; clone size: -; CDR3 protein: CASSVAPAERGSPLHF; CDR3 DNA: TGTGCCAGCAGCGTAGCTCCAGCAGAAAGGGGTTCACCCCTCCACTTT
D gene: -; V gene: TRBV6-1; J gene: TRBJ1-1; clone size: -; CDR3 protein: CASSSPGESTEAFF; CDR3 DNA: TGTGCCAGCAGTTCCCCAGGGGAGAGCACTGAAGCTTTCTTT
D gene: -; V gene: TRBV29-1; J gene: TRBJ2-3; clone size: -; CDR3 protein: CNVDTGTGISTDTQYF; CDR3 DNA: TGCAACGTTGATACGGGGACGGGTATTAGCACAGATACGCAGTATTTT
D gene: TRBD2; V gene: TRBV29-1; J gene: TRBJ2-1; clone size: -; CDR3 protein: CSVGLSNNEQFF; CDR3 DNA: TGCAGCGTGGGACTATCTAACAATGAGCAGTTCTTC
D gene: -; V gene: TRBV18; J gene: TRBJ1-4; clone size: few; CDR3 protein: CASSPRPQKGATNEKLFF; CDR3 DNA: TGTGCCAGCTCACCACGACCTCAAAAGGGTGCGACTAATGAAAAACTGTTTTTT
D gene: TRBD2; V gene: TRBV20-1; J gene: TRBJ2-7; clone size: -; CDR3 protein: CSAREWGGQYF; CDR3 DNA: TGCAGTGCTAGAGAATGGGGGGGACAGTACTTC
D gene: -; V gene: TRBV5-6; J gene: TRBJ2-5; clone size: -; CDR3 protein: CASSLVGRETQYF; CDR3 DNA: TGTGCCAGCAGCTTGGTGGGCCGGGAGACCCAGTACTTC